This T cell receptor (beta chain) originates from a study of T cells in localized non-small cell lung cancer. Atypia-free adjacent lung was sampled at least 2 cm beyond the tumor margin. Trimming left V 0 bases short and J 7 bases short, with 12 bases between. The V gene's germline CDR1 is SGHNT and CDR2 YENEEA. This CDR3 region has 14 residues. Only in-frame clones appear in the TCRdb table, and some are missing; sequencing was by immunoSEQ multiplex PCR. The sample lists around 1,700 clones; roughly 18% were seen once. This receptor was obtained from a male donor aged 60 or over with stage III squamous cell lung carcinoma. This material consisted of normal lung tissue next to the tumor, taken before any cancer treatment. The chain is built from TRBV11-3 and TRBJ2-5, with D possibly TRBD1 on 6 matching bases. CDR3 sequence (DNA): TGTGCCAGCAGCTTAGAGGTCGGCAGGGGGACCCAGTACTTC. Amino acids: CASSLEVGRGTQYF.